Listed below are T cell receptor beta chains from one sample, sequenced in a study of blood T cell repertoires in COVID-19. Data came from immunoSEQ multiplex PCR; TCRdb stores just in-frame clones and leaves some out. Of over 35,000 clones in the sample, around 87% were seen once. What was sequenced was peripheral blood. The source is a man aged 35 to 55 with COVID-19, enrolled during active disease. CDR3s include the opening cysteine and the closing phenylalanine or tryptophan. The D gene is left open where the match is weak. Not every row has a clone size; where given, it reads once, few, many or a size class.

v_call	j_call	clone_size	d_call	cdr3_nt	cdr3_aa
TRBV7-2	TRBJ2-3	NA	TRBD2	TGTGCCAGCAGCTTAATGGGACTAGCGGGGGGCACTAGCACAGATACGCAGTATTTT	CASSLMGLAGGTSTDTQYF
TRBV10-2	TRBJ1-5	NA	NA	TGCGCCAGCAGTGCGGGGAACCAGCCCCAGCATTTT	CASSAGNQPQHF
TRBV2	TRBJ2-5	NA	TRBD2	TGTGCCAGCGGACTAGCGGAGACCCAGTACTTC	CASGLAETQYF
TRBV13	TRBJ2-7	NA	NA	TGTGCCAGCAGCCTCCGGGTAGCGGCCTACGAGCAGTACTTC	CASSLRVAAYEQYF
TRBV13	TRBJ2-1	NA	TRBD2	TGTGCCAGCAGCTTACTGACTAGCGGGGAGAGCTCCTACAATGAGCAGTTCTTC	CASSLLTSGESSYNEQFF
TRBV12-3/TRBV12-4	TRBJ1-1	NA	NA	TGTGCCAGCAGTTTGGGCTCTCTGGAAGCTTTCTTT	CASSLGSLEAFF
TRBV7-2	TRBJ2-2	once	NA	TGTGCCAGCACCCGGGAAGTAGGCCAAGCCGGGGAGCTGTTTTTT	CASTREVGQAGELFF
TRBV2	TRBJ1-1	NA	NA	TGTGCCAGCAGTGAATCCCTGACAGCACCGAACACTGAAGCTTTCTTT	CASSESLTAPNTEAFF
TRBV7-9	TRBJ1-4	once	TRBD1	TGTGCCAGCAGCCCCCGTGGCAGGGGGAATGAAAAACTGTTTTTT	CASSPRGRGNEKLFF
TRBV7-9	TRBJ1-2	NA	NA	TGTGCCAGCAGCTTAGCGACGGCAGGCCCCTATGGCTACACCTTC	CASSLATAGPYGYTF
TRBV30	TRBJ1-5	NA	NA	TGTGCCTGGAGTGTCCGGGGATTCGGCAATCAGCCCCAGCATTTT	CAWSVRGFGNQPQHF
TRBV9	TRBJ1-3	NA	TRBD1	TGTGCCAGCAGCGTAGACCCCCGTGGGACGGACAGGGGGGGTTACACCATATATTTT	CASSVDPRGTDRGGYTIYF
TRBV6-5	TRBJ2-7	NA	NA	TGTGCCAGCACGGACTCTTCGGAGCAGTACTTC	CASTDSSEQYF
TRBV2	TRBJ1-3	NA	TRBD1	TGTGCCAGCAGTGCGCAGGGACAGTCTGGAAACACCATATATTTT	CASSAQGQSGNTIYF
TRBV6-1	TRBJ1-1	once	TRBD1	TGTGCCAGCAGTGACGCGGACAGGTTGAACACTGAAGCTTTCTTT	CASSDADRLNTEAFF
TRBV10-3	TRBJ1-2	NA	NA	TGTGCCATCAGTGAGTGGGGCCCAGAAACGTCTCTCTTGCCCTATGGCTACACCTTC	CAISEWGPETSLLPYGYTF
TRBV11-1	TRBJ2-5	NA	TRBD2	TGTGCCAGCAGCTTAAGCGGGGTTGGGACCCAGTACTTC	CASSLSGVGTQYF
TRBV13	TRBJ2-3	NA	TRBD2	TGTGCCAGCAGCTTCATGCTAGCGGGAGTTATGATCGCAGATACGCAGTATTTT	CASSFMLAGVMIADTQYF
TRBV5-1	TRBJ1-4	NA	NA	TGCGCCAGCAGCTTAGAGGGACTTAATGAAAAACTGTTTTTT	CASSLEGLNEKLFF
TRBV6-5	TRBJ2-4	NA	NA	TGTGCCAGCAGCCGGGCAGTAAGGGGGAACATTCAGTACTTC	CASSRAVRGNIQYF
TRBV21-1	TRBJ1-3	NA	NA	TGTGCCAGCAGGGGCTCTCCAGCTACAACCGCACGAAACACCATATATTTT	CASRGSPATTARNTIYF
TRBV6-2/TRBV6-3	TRBJ2-2	NA	TRBD1	TGTGCCAGCAGTGGACAGGGGTCCGGGGAGCTGTTTTTT	CASSGQGSGELFF
TRBV11-3	TRBJ1-1	once	NA	TGTGCCAGCAGCTCCAGGGTAGGGGTGGGCACTGAAGCTTTCTTT	CASSSRVGVGTEAFF
TRBV30	TRBJ2-7	NA	NA	TGTGCCTGGAGCGGCGACAGATCCTACGAGCAGTACTTC	CAWSGDRSYEQYF
TRBV24-1	TRBJ2-2	NA	NA	TGTGCCACCAGTGAACATACCGGGGAGCTGTTTTTT	CATSEHTGELFF
TRBV19	TRBJ1-1	once	NA	TGTGCCAGTAGTATTGAGGCCGGAAACACTGAAGCTTTCTTT	CASSIEAGNTEAFF
TRBV5-1	TRBJ2-1	NA	TRBD2	TGCGCCAGCAGCCCCAGGACTAGCGGCCAGGCTGAGCAGTTCTTC	CASSPRTSGQAEQFF
TRBV27	TRBJ2-1	NA	TRBD2	TGTGCCAGCAGTTTACGACTAGCGGGGGGGTACAATGAGCAGTTCTTC	CASSLRLAGGYNEQFF
TRBV19	TRBJ2-1	NA	NA	TGTGCCAGTAGTATATCAGGGGCCGACAACAATGAGCAGTTCTTC	CASSISGADNNEQFF
TRBV19	TRBJ2-1	NA	TRBD2	TGTGCCAGTAGTGCGGGGACTAGCGGAGTCGGGTATGAGCAGTTCTTC	CASSAGTSGVGYEQFF
TRBV19	TRBJ1-5	NA	NA	TGTGCCAGTAGTATATCCGGGACACATAGCAATCAGCCCCAGCATTTT	CASSISGTHSNQPQHF